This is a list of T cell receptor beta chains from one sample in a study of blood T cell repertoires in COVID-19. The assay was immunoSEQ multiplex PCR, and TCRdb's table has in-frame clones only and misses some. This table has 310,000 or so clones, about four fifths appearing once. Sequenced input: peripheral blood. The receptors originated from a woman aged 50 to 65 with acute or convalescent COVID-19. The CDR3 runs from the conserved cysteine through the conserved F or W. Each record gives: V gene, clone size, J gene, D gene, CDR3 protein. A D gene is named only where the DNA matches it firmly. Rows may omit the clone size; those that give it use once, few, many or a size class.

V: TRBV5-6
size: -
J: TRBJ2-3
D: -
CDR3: CASSLVTGTRGDTQYF

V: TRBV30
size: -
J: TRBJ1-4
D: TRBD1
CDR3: CAWDRGIEKLFF

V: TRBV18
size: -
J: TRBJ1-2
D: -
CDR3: CASSRGANYGYTF

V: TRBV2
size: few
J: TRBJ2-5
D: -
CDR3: CASNRQETQYF

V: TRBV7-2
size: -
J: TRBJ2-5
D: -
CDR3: CASSLERGGSQETQYF

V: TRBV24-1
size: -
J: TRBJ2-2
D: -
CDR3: CATERQENTGELFF

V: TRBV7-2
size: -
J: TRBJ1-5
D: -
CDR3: CASSYDRLGQPQHF

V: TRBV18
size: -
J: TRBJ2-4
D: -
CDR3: CASSPGLENIQYF

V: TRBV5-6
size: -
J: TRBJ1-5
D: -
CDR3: CASSSGGDQPQHF

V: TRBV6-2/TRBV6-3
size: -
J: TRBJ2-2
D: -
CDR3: CASSYSRKPGELFF

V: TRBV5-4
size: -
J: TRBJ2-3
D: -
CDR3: CASSLAQQGKDTQYF